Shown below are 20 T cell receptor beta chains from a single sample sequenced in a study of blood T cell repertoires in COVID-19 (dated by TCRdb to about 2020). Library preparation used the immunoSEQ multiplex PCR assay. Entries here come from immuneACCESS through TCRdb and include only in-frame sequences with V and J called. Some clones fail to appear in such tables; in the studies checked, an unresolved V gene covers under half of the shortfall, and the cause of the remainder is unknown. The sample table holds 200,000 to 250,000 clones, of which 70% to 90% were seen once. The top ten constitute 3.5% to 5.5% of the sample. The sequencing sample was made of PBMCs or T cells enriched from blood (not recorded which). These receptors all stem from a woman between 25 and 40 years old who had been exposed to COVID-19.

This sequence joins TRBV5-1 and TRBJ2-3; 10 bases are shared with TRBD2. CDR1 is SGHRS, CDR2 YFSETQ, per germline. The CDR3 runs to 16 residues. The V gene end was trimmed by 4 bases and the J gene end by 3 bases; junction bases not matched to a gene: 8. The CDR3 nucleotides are TGCGCCAGCAGCCGGAAACTAGCGGGGTTAACAGATACGCAGTATTTT. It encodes CASSRKLAGLTDTQYF.

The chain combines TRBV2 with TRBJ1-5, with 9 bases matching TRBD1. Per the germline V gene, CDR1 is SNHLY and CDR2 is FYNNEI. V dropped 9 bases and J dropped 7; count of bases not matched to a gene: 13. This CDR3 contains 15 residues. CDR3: CASNEEQGAGQPQHF. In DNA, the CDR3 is TGTGCCAGTAACGAAGAACAGGGGGCTGGACAGCCCCAGCATTTT.

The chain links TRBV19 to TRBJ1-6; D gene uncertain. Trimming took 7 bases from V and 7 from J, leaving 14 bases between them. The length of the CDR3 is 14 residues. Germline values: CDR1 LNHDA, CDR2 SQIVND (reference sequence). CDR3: CASTSRLPNSPLHF. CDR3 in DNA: TGTGCCAGTACCTCGAGACTGCCAAATTCACCCCTCCACTTT.

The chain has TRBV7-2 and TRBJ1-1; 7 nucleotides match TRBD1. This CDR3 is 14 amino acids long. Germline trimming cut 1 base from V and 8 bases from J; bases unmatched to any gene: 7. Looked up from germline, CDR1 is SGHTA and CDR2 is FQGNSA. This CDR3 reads CASSLDQGVGEAFF. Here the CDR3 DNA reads TGTGCCAGCAGCTTAGACCAGGGGGTAGGCGAAGCTTTCTTT.

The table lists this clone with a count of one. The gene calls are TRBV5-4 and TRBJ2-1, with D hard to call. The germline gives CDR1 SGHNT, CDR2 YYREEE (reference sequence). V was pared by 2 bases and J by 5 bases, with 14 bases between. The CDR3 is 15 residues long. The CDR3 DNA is TGTGCCAGCAGCTTCTCCAGCCTAGTCGACAATGAGCAGTTCTTC. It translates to CASSFSSLVDNEQFF.

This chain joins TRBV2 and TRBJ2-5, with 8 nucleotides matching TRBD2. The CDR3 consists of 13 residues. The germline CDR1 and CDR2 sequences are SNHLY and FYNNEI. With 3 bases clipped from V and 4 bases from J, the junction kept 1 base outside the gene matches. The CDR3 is CASSDSGGETQYF. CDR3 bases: TGTGCCAGCAGTGACAGCGGGGGAGAGACCCAGTACTTC.

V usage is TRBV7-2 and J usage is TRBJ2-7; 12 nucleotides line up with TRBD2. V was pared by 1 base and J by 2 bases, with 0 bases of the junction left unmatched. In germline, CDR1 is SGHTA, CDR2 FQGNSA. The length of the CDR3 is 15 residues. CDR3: CASSLGTSGTYEQYF. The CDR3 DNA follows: TGTGCCAGCAGCTTAGGGACTAGCGGGACCTACGAGCAGTACTTC.

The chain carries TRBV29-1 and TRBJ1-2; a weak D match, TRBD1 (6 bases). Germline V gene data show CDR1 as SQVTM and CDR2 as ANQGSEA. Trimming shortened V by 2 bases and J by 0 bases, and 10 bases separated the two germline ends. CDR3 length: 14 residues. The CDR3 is CSVERGGTNYGYTF. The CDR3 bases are TGCAGCGTTGAAAGGGGGGGGACTAACTATGGCTACACCTTC. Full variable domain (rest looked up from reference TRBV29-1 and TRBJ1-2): SAVISQKPSRDICQRGTSLTIQCQVDSQVTMMFWYRQQPGQSLTLIATANQGSEATYESGFVIDKFPISRPNLTFSTLTVSNMSPEDSSIYLCSVERGGTNYGYTFGSGTRLTVV.

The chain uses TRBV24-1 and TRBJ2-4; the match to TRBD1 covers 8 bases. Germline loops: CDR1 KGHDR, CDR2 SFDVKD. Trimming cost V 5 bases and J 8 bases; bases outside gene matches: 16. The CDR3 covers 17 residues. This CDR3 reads CATSGQGALVCLDIQYF. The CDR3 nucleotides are TGTGCCACCAGTGGCCAGGGGGCGCTGGTTTGTTTGGACATTCAGTACTTC.

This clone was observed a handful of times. CDR3 region: CASSLGLAVYEQYF. The CDR3 bases are TGTGCCAGCAGCTTAGGGCTAGCGGTGTACGAGCAGTACTTC. J is TRBJ2-7 and V is TRBV7-2, with 7 positions matching TRBD2. V lost 1 base to trimming and J lost 4 bases; unmatched junction nucleotides: 4. The CDR3 is 14 amino acids. Germline CDR1 and CDR2: SGHTA and FQGNSA.

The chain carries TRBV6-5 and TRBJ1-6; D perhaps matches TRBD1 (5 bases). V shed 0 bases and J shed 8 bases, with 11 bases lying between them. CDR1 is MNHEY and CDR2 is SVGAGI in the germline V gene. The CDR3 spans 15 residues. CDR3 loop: CASSYSGGGDSPLHF. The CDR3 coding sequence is TGTGCCAGCAGTTACTCCGGGGGAGGGGATTCACCCCTCCACTTT.

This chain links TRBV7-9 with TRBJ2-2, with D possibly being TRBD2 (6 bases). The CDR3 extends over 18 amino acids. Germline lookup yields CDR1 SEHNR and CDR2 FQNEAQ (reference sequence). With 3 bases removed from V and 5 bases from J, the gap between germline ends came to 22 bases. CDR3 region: CASSLARPWDGGTGELFF. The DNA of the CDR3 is TGTGCCAGCAGCTTGGCCCGACCGTGGGACGGGGGTACCGGGGAGCTGTTTTTT.

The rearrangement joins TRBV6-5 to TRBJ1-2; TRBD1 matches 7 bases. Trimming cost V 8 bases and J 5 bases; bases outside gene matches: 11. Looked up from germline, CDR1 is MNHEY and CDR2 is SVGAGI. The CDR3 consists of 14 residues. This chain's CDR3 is CASGGKGGDYGYTF. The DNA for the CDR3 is TGTGCCAGCGGAGGGAAAGGGGGCGATTATGGCTACACCTTC.

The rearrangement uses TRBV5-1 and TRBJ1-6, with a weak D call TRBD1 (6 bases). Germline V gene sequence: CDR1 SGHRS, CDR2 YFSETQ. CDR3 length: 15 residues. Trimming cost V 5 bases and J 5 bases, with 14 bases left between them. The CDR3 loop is CASRSGQRNNSPLHF. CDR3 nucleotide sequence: TGCGCCAGCAGGTCCGGACAGCGTAATAATTCACCCCTCCACTTT.

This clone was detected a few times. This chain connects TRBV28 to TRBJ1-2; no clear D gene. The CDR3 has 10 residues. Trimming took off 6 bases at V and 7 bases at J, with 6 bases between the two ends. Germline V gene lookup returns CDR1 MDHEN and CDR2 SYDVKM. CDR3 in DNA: TGTGCCAGCAGCTATCGTGGCTACACCTTC. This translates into CASSYRGYTF.

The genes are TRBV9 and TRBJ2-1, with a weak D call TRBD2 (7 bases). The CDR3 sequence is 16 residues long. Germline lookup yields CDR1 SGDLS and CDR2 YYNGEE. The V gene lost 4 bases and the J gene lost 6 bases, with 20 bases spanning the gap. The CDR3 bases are TGTGCCAGCAGCAGCCACGGGGGGCGAGGTGGCAATGAGCAGTTCTTC. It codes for CASSSHGGRGGNEQFF. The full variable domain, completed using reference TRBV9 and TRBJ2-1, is DSGVTQTPKHLITATGQRVTLRCSPRSGDLSVYWYQQSLDQGLQFLIQYYNGEERAKGNILERFSAQQFPDLHSELNLSSLELGDSALYFCASSSHGGRGGNEQFFGPGTRLTVL.

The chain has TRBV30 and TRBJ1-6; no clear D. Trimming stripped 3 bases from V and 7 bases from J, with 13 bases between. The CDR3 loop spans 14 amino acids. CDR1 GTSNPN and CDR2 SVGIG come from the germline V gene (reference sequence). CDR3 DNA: TGTGCCTGGAGGGGTGAAGTGGGCAATTCACCCCTCCACTTT. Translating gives CAWRGEVGNSPLHF.

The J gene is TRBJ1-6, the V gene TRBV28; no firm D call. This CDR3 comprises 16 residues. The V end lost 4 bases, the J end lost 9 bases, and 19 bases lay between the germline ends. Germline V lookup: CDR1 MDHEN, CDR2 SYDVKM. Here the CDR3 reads CASSSSGEGGGSPLHF. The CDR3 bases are TGTGCCAGCAGTTCCTCGGGAGAGGGTGGAGGTTCACCCCTCCACTTT.

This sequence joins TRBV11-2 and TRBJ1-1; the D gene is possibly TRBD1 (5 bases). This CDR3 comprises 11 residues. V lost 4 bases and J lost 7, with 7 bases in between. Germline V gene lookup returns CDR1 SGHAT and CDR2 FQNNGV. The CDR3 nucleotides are TGTGCCAGCAGCTCGGGGGTTGAAGCTTTCTTT. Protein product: CASSSGVEAFF. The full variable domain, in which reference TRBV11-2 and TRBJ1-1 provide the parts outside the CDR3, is EAGVAQSPRYKIIEKRQSVAFWCNPISGHATLYWYQQILGQGPKLLIQFQNNGVVDDSQLPKDRFSAERLKGVDSTLKIQPAKLEDSAVYLCASSSGVEAFFGQGTRLTVV.

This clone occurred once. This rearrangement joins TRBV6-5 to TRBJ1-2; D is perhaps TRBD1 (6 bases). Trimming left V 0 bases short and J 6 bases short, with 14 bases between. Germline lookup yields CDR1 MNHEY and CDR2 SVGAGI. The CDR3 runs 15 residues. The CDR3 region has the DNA TGTGCCAGCAGTTACTCGAGGGGGGGCGCCGATGGCTACACCTTC. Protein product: CASSYSRGGADGYTF.